These 29 T cell receptor beta chains originate from one sample sequenced in a study of cytomegalovirus exposure and HLA in healthy donors. A multiplex PCR was run with 60 Vbeta primers and 13 Jbeta primers. TCRdb keeps only in-frame clones here, not all; method: immunoSEQ multiplex PCR. The sample comprises 95,000 to 150,000 clones, about 62% of which are singletons, and about 8.9% rests with the top ten. Material: PBMCs. The receptors here all came from a woman in her thirties or forties in good health and CMV-seropositive.

This clone was counted between two and nine times. The chain couples TRBV6-7 to TRBJ2-1, with TRBD2 matching 9 bases. TRBV6-7 has ORF status, its function being uncertain. The ends lost 10 bases at V and 8 bases at J; junction bases unmatched: 18. The CDR3 totals 16 residues. The CDR3 region is CANPGTSPYSRHEQFF. CDR3 DNA: TGTGCCAACCCCGGGACTAGCCCCTATTCCCGTCATGAGCAGTTCTTC.

There are a few counts of this clone. The rearrangement uses TRBV19 and TRBJ1-1; 8 bases map to TRBD1. The length of the CDR3 is 13 residues. Trimming removed 5 bases from V and 3 bases from J; junction bases left unmatched: 2. Germline V gene lookup returns CDR1 LNHDA and CDR2 SQIVND (reference sequence). The chain's CDR3 is CASSQQGDTEAFF. As DNA, the CDR3 is TGTGCCAGTAGTCAACAGGGGGACACTGAAGCTTTCTTT.

This clone showed up just a few times. V usage is TRBV5-1 and J usage is TRBJ1-2; maybe TRBD1 (5 bases). Germline V gene lookup returns CDR1 SGHRS and CDR2 YFSETQ. The CDR3 extends over 15 amino acids. Trimming left V 0 bases short and J 2 bases short, with 11 bases between. For the CDR3, the DNA is TGCGCCAGCAGCTTGGAGGAGGGGCGAAACTATGGCTACACCTTC. It encodes CASSLEEGRNYGYTF.

The J gene is TRBJ2-7, the V gene TRBV5-8; 8 bases align to TRBD1. Germline V gene data show CDR1 as SGHTS and CDR2 as YDEGEE. CDR3 length equals 16 residues. After removal of 0 bases from V and 2 bases from J, the junction contained 7 bases not matched to a gene. The CDR3 region has the DNA TGTGCCAGCAGCTTGGACCGACAGGGGCTCACCTACGAGCAGTACTTC. Translated: CASSLDRQGLTYEQYF.

V is TRBV29-1 and J is TRBJ2-3; perhaps TRBD2 as D (6 bases). The V gene's germline CDR1 is SQVTM and CDR2 ANQGSEA. The V and J ends lost 4 bases and 4 bases respectively, with 9 bases between them. This CDR3 has 12 residues. CDR3 amino acids: CSVALAPDTQYF. The CDR3 DNA reads as TGCAGCGTTGCGCTAGCGCCAGATACGCAGTATTTT.

V gene TRBV29-1 combines with J gene TRBJ1-3; D is ambiguous. V gave up 6 bases and J gave up 2 bases, with 14 bases separating them. The CDR3 is made up of 14 amino acids. Germline loops: CDR1 SQVTM, CDR2 ANQGSEA. DNA for the CDR3: TGCAGCGTGGTCCCCGCCAGGACTGGAAACACCATATATTTT. Encoded protein: CSVVPARTGNTIYF.

The chain uses TRBV29-1 and TRBJ1-5; 10 bases match TRBD1. Germline V gene data show CDR1 as SQVTM and CDR2 as ANQGSEA. The CDR3 spans 14 residues. V dropped 4 bases and J dropped 4; count of bases not matched to a gene: 4. The CDR3 nucleotides read TGCAGCGTTGCCGGGACAGGGGTTAATCAGCCCCAGCATTTT. It translates to CSVAGTGVNQPQHF.

Points on this clone: The junction differs from germline at one of its ends, possibly a read error. The V and J genes are TRBV6-6 and TRBJ1-2, with 9 bases that match TRBD1. Germline CDR1 reads MNHNY; CDR2 reads SVGAGI (reference sequence). This CDR3 comprises 13 residues. CDR3 sequence reads: CASSPGQGLGYPF. The CDR3 nucleotides read TGTGCCAGCAGTCCGGGACAGGGTCTTGGCTACCCCTTC.

The rearrangement joins TRBV19 to TRBJ2-5, with 8 bases identical to TRBD2. Germline assignment: CDR1 LNHDA and CDR2 SQIVND (reference sequence). Trimming took 3 bases from V and 5 from J; bases not matched to a gene: 8. The CDR3 contains 15 residues. The CDR3 here is CASSMLRRGVETQYF. In DNA, the CDR3 is TGTGCCAGTAGTATGCTGCGGCGGGGGGTGGAGACCCAGTACTTC.

In DNA, the CDR3 is TGTGCCAGTAGTATAGAGTGGACAGGGGCCCATACGCAGTATTTT. This sequence encodes CASSIEWTGAHTQYF. This chain links TRBV19 with TRBJ2-3; TRBD1 agrees at 9 bases. The junction had 5 bases not matched to a gene; V was cut back by 0 bases and J by 7 bases. The CDR3 extends over 15 amino acids. Germline V gene lookup returns CDR1 LNHDA and CDR2 SQIVND (reference sequence).

The chain couples TRBV27 to TRBJ2-3, with D unclear. This CDR3 contains 13 residues. Germline V gene data show CDR1 as MNHEY and CDR2 as SMNVEV (reference sequence). The V end was cut by 1 base, the J end by 4 bases, with 6 bases between. As DNA, the CDR3 is TGTGCCAGCAGTTTATTGATAGCAGATACGCAGTATTTT. This codes for CASSLLIADTQYF.

This clone was counted between two and nine times. V gene TRBV7-9 combines with J gene TRBJ2-5, with 7 bases that match TRBD1. Germline trimming cut 5 bases from V and 2 bases from J; bases unmatched to any gene: 8. CDR1 SEHNR and CDR2 FQNEAQ come from the germline V gene (reference sequence). The CDR3 spans 15 residues. The CDR3 region is CASSVGDSRQETQYF. CDR3 nucleotides: TGTGCCAGCAGCGTCGGGGACAGCCGGCAAGAGACCCAGTACTTC.

The rearrangement uses TRBV7-3 and TRBJ2-5; 10 bases are a match to TRBD1. Germline V gene sequence: CDR1 SGHTA, CDR2 FQGTGA. The CDR3 has 15 amino acids. V trimming: 5 bases; J trimming: 6 bases; junction bases outside the gene matches: 9. The CDR3 sequence: CASSERGQGSKTQYF. As DNA, the CDR3 is TGTGCCAGCAGCGAGAGGGGACAGGGGTCGAAGACCCAGTACTTC. The variable domain in full, with the rest retrieved from reference TRBV7-3 and TRBJ2-5, is GAGVSQTPSNKVTEKGKYVELRCDPISGHTALYWYRQSLGQGPEFLIYFQGTGAADDSGLPNDRFFAVRPEGSVSTLKIQRTERGDSAVYLCASSERGQGSKTQYFGPGTRLLVL.

The genes are TRBV27 and TRBJ2-1; 8 bases match TRBD2. The trim removed 2 bases at V and 9 bases at J, leaving 9 bases unmatched. From germline, CDR1 is MNHEY and CDR2 SMNVEV (reference sequence). The CDR3 spans 15 residues. The CDR3 spells CASSLVRAGVGEQFF. The CDR3 DNA is TGTGCCAGCAGTTTAGTTCGAGCGGGAGTGGGTGAGCAGTTCTTC.

This chain links TRBV5-1 with TRBJ2-2; D is possibly TRBD1 (5 bases). The CDR3 extends over 16 amino acids. Germline V gives CDR1 SGHRS, CDR2 YFSETQ. V shed 4 bases and J shed 0 bases, with 13 bases lying between them. CDR3 in amino acids: CASSPDRPSNTGELFF. CDR3 sequence (DNA): TGCGCCAGCAGCCCCGACAGACCATCGAACACCGGGGAGCTGTTTTTT.

This chain links TRBV5-1 with TRBJ2-7; D gene unclear. This CDR3 contains 16 residues. Trimming stripped 0 bases from V and 1 base from J, with 14 bases between. Germline V gene sequence: CDR1 SGHRS, CDR2 YFSETQ. The CDR3 protein is CASSLGLQPPSYEQYF. The DNA of the CDR3 is TGCGCCAGCAGCTTGGGACTCCAACCGCCTTCCTACGAGCAGTACTTC.

This chain uses TRBV6-5 with TRBJ2-7, with a tentative D call TRBD1 (6 bases). Trimming took off 6 bases at V and 1 base at J, with 10 bases between the two ends. Germline-derived CDR1 and CDR2 are MNHEY and SVGAGI. This CDR3 spans 13 amino acids. CDR3: CASRPGQSYEQYF. The CDR3 coding sequence is TGTGCCAGCAGACCTGGACAGTCCTACGAGCAGTACTTC.

The chain couples TRBV5-5 to TRBJ2-7; TRBD2 aligns across 10 bases. V was pared by 2 bases and J by 0 bases, with 2 bases of the junction left unmatched. The CDR3 contains 15 residues. CDR1 and CDR2 (germline): SGHKS, YYEKEE (reference sequence). This chain's CDR3 is CASSLAGGISYEQYF. The CDR3, as DNA: TGTGCCAGCAGCTTAGCGGGAGGGATCTCCTACGAGCAGTACTTC.

V gene TRBV5-1 combines with J gene TRBJ2-3; maybe TRBD1 (5 bases). Per germline, CDR1 SGHRS and CDR2 YFSETQ. Trimming shortened V by 1 base and J by 6 bases, and 12 bases separated the two germline ends. The CDR3 is 14 amino acids. This chain's CDR3 is CASSLWGSGDTQYF. The CDR3 region has the DNA TGCGCCAGCAGCTTGTGGGGCTCGGGTGATACGCAGTATTTT.

V is TRBV7-9 and J is TRBJ2-2, with D perhaps matching TRBD1 (5 bases). Germline values: CDR1 SEHNR, CDR2 FQNEAQ (reference sequence). With 2 bases removed from V and 3 bases from J, the gap between germline ends came to 16 bases. This CDR3 has 17 amino acids. The DNA for the CDR3 is TGTGCCAGCAGCTTATACGAAGGGTGGGGCGACACCGGGGAGCTGTTTTTT. Its translation: CASSLYEGWGDTGELFF.

This clone was seen only a few times. The gene calls are TRBV6-5 and TRBJ2-4; 8 bases line up with TRBD1. CDR3 length equals 15 residues. Trimming took 2 bases from V and 3 from J; bases not matched to a gene: 3. Germline V gene sequence: CDR1 MNHEY, CDR2 SVGAGI. CDR3 bases: TGTGCCAGCAGTTACGGTGGGACAGGCAAAAACATTCAGTACTTC. Protein: CASSYGGTGKNIQYF.

This clone was picked up a small number of times. The chain links TRBV6-5 to TRBJ2-7; TRBD2 matches 12 bases. The V gene end was trimmed by 7 bases and the J gene end by 6 bases; junction bases not matched to a gene: 10. CDR3 length: 15 amino acids. Germline loops: CDR1 MNHEY, CDR2 SVGAGI. As DNA, the CDR3 is TGTGCCAGCAAATCCGGACTAGCGGGACCAATCGAGCAGTACTTC. Protein sequence: CASKSGLAGPIEQYF.

This clone has only a few counts. The chain joins TRBV6-4 to TRBJ2-1; TRBD1 aligns across 9 bases. V lost 8 bases, J lost 8 bases, and 10 bases stayed unmatched. Germline V gives CDR1 MRHNA, CDR2 SNTAGT. The CDR3 extends over 14 amino acids. The CDR3 reads CASSGTGNSHEQFF. CDR3 bases: TGTGCCAGCTCGGGGACAGGGAATTCTCATGAGCAGTTCTTC.

This clone occurred once. The rearrangement joins TRBV9 to TRBJ2-1; no clear D. CDR1 and CDR2 from the germline V gene are SGDLS and YYNGEE. Trimming shortened V by 4 bases and J by 12 bases, and 17 bases separated the two germline ends. The CDR3 runs 13 residues. For the CDR3, the DNA is TGTGCCAGCAGCCCTCTCACCAATACAGCGCAGTTCTTC. As protein: CASSPLTNTAQFF.

The chain links TRBV9 to TRBJ2-7, with 8 bases lining up with TRBD2. CDR1 is SGDLS and CDR2 is YYNGEE in the germline V gene. This CDR3 has 13 amino acids. The J segment lost 6 bases and the V segment lost 0 bases, leaving 2 bases of the junction unmatched. The chain's CDR3 is CASSVATSGEQYF. As DNA, the CDR3 is TGTGCCAGCAGCGTAGCTACTAGCGGCGAGCAGTACTTC.

As to this clone: The junction shows a germline mismatch at one end, possibly a read error. The chain employs TRBV19 and TRBJ1-2, with 8 bases fitting TRBD1. This CDR3 is 17 amino acids long. Germline lookup yields CDR1 LNHDA and CDR2 SQIVND (reference sequence). DNA of the CDR3: TGTGCCAGTACCCTGATTCCCGGACAGGGAAGGATCCATGGCCACACCTTC. Its translation is CASTLIPGQGRIHGHTF. Full variable domain (missing parts from reference TRBV19 and TRBJ1-2): DGGITQSPKYLFRKEGQNVTLSCEQNLNHDAMYWYRQDPGQGLRLIYYSQIVNDFQKGDIAEGYSVSREKKESFPLTVTSAQKNPTAFYLCASTLIPGQGRIHGHTFGSGTRLTVV.

This clone was seen only once. The chain has TRBV28 and TRBJ2-3; 11 positions agree with TRBD2. J gave up 1 base and V 8 bases, and 8 bases lay outside the gene matches. Germline V gene data show CDR1 as MDHEN and CDR2 as SYDVKM. This CDR3 has 16 residues. Here the CDR3 DNA reads TGTGCCAGCGGTAGCGGGAGGGTACTTCGCACAGATACGCAGTATTTT. Translating it yields CASGSGRVLRTDTQYF. The full variable domain, with the rest looked up from reference TRBV28 and TRBJ2-3, is DVKVTQSSRYLVKRTGEKVFLECVQDMDHENMFWYRQDPGLGLRLIYFSYDVKMKEKGDIPEGYSVSREKKERFSLILESASTNQTSMYLCASGSGRVLRTDTQYFGPGTRLTVL.

The V call is TRBV6-1, the J call TRBJ2-5; 9 nucleotides align to TRBD2. The CDR3 loop spans 16 amino acids. Looked up from germline, CDR1 is MNHNS and CDR2 is SASEGT. With 1 base clipped from V and 6 bases from J, the junction kept 9 bases outside the gene matches. CDR3 nucleotides: TGTGCCAGCAGTGAAGTGTTAGCGGGAGCTCGGCAGACCCAGTACTTC. Translation: CASSEVLAGARQTQYF.

The chain has TRBV9 and TRBJ2-7; the match to TRBD2 covers 8 bases. This CDR3 region has 16 residues. Germline assignment: CDR1 SGDLS and CDR2 YYNGEE. V was clipped by 2 bases and J by 6 bases; unmatched bases: 13. CDR3 nucleotides: TGTGCCAGCAGCGTTGCCCCATTAGCGGGGCCCTCCGAGCAGTACTTC. It is translated as CASSVAPLAGPSEQYF. Variable domain in full (rest from reference TRBV9 and TRBJ2-7): DSGVTQTPKHLITATGQRVTLRCSPRSGDLSVYWYQQSLDQGLQFLIQYYNGEERAKGNILERFSAQQFPDLHSELNLSSLELGDSALYFCASSVAPLAGPSEQYFGPGTRLTVT.